The 17 T cell receptor beta chains reported below all come from one sample, sequenced in a study of control samples from healthy donors and cancer patients. Produced via immunoSEQ multiplex PCR; TCRdb's table is partial and in-frame only. The sample lists about 120,000 clones; approximately 90% were seen once. Sequenced: blood. The receptors here all came from a man between 35 and 55 years old in good health.

The chain employs TRBV12-5 and TRBJ2-7; TRBD1 aligns across 9 bases. The CDR3 extends over 17 amino acids. Germline V lookup: CDR1 LGHNT, CDR2 FRNRAP. V lost 3 bases, J lost 2 bases, and 11 bases stayed unmatched. The CDR3 sequence is CASGFLGGQGRAYEQYF. As DNA, the CDR3 is TGTGCTAGTGGTTTCCTTGGGGGACAGGGCAGAGCCTACGAGCAGTACTTC.

The chain uses TRBV19 and TRBJ1-2; 7 bases are a match to TRBD1. The V gene's germline CDR1 is LNHDA and CDR2 SQIVND (reference sequence). V dropped 6 bases and J dropped 2; count of bases not matched to a gene: 6. The CDR3 consists of 14 residues. The CDR3 spells CASRSGTENYGYTF. The CDR3 nucleotides are TGTGCCAGTAGGTCCGGGACAGAAAACTATGGCTACACCTTC.

The CDR3 is CASTPMVRYGYTF. The CDR3 nucleotides read TGTGCCAGCACCCCCATGGTCCGCTATGGCTACACCTTC. The chain employs TRBV7-2 and TRBJ1-2; D not certain. This CDR3 is built from 13 residues. Germline values: CDR1 SGHTA, CDR2 FQGNSA. Trimming removed 7 bases at V and 4 bases at J, with 13 bases between.

DNA for the CDR3: TGTGCCAGCAGCCAAGATAGGGCAGGGGGCGCGTACTTC. Translated, it gives CASSQDRAGGAYF. The chain recombines TRBV3-1 (or the pseudogene TRBV3-2) with TRBJ2-7, with TRBD1 matching over 8 bases. The CDR3 is made up of 13 amino acids. Losses at the gene ends were 0 bases for V and 12 bases for J; bases not matched to a gene: 7. Germline V gene lookup returns CDR1 LGHDT and CDR2 YNNKEL (reference sequence).

This chain links TRBV6-5 with TRBJ2-6; D perhaps matches TRBD1 (6 bases). The CDR3 has 15 residues. The germline V gene has CDR1 MNHEY and CDR2 SVGAGI. Between the trimmed V and J ends, which lost 0 bases and 8 bases, there was a span of 11 bases. The CDR3 DNA sequence: TGTGCCAGCAGTTACTCCTACAGGGTTACCAACGTCCTGACTTTC. It is translated as CASSYSYRVTNVLTF.

V is TRBV19 and J is TRBJ1-1; D is possibly TRBD1 (6 bases). V gave up 7 bases and J gave up 1 base, with 13 bases separating them. Per the germline V gene, CDR1 is LNHDA and CDR2 is SQIVND (reference sequence). CDR3 length equals 14 residues. DNA of the CDR3: TGTGCCAGTAACCAAGGGGGGGGGAACACTGAAGCTTTCTTT. It specifies CASNQGGGNTEAFF. The full variable domain, its missing parts supplied by reference TRBV19 and TRBJ1-1, is DGGITQSPKYLFRKEGQNVTLSCEQNLNHDAMYWYRQDPGQGLRLIYYSQIVNDFQKGDIAEGYSVSREKKESFPLTVTSAQKNPTAFYLCASNQGGGNTEAFFGQGTRLTVV.

V usage is TRBV12-5 and J usage is TRBJ2-5, with 8 bases identical to TRBD2. With 4 bases clipped from V and 0 bases from J, the junction kept 7 bases outside the gene matches. The CDR3 loop spans 16 amino acids. CDR1 and CDR2 (germline): LGHNT, FRNRAP. CDR3 coding DNA: TGTGCTAGTGGTTCGTTGACTAGCGCGTACCAAGAGACCCAGTACTTC. Amino acid sequence: CASGSLTSAYQETQYF.

The chain joins TRBV6-5 to TRBJ2-7, with 12 nucleotides matching TRBD2. V lost 11 bases to trimming and J lost 2 bases; unmatched junction nucleotides: 4. Germline V CDR1 and CDR2: MNHEY, SVGAGI. There are 13 residues in the CDR3. CDR3: CAGRTSGAYEQYF. The CDR3 DNA follows: TGTGCCGGACGGACTAGCGGGGCCTACGAGCAGTACTTC.

The chain carries TRBV5-6 and TRBJ1-5; D is possibly TRBD1 (5 bases). This CDR3 has 15 residues. Germline CDR1 reads SGHDT; CDR2 reads YYEEEE. V gave up 4 bases and J gave up 5 bases, with 16 bases separating them. CDR3: CASSRRAQVHQPQHF. CDR3 DNA sequence: TGTGCCAGCAGCAGAAGAGCACAGGTCCATCAGCCCCAGCATTTT. Full variable domain (missing parts from reference TRBV5-6 and TRBJ1-5): DAGVTQSPTHLIKTRGQQVTLRCSPKSGHDTVSWYQQALGQGPQFIFQYYEEEERQRGNFPDRFSGHQFPNYSSELNVNALLLGDSALYLCASSRRAQVHQPQHFGDGTRLSIL.

The chain couples TRBV19 to TRBJ2-7; 11 nucleotides line up with TRBD1. Germline-derived CDR1 and CDR2 are LNHDA and SQIVND (reference sequence). The J segment lost 3 bases and the V segment lost 3 bases, leaving 4 bases of the junction unmatched. This CDR3 is 15 amino acids long. In nucleotides, the CDR3 is TGTGCCAGTAGTATGGGGACAGGGGGAGGCTACGAGCAGTACTTC. Encoded protein: CASSMGTGGGYEQYF.

This sequence joins TRBV30 and TRBJ1-2, with a tentative D call TRBD1 (6 bases). Looked up from germline, CDR1 is GTSNPN and CDR2 is SVGIG (reference sequence). CDR3 size: 15 residues. The germline V and J ends were trimmed by 4 bases and 6 bases, with 21 bases remaining between them. The DNA for the CDR3 is TGTGCCTGGAAGGACAGCTCGAGGGCTCTACATGGCTACACCTTC. Amino acid sequence: CAWKDSSRALHGYTF.

The chain has TRBV2 and TRBJ1-1; D call uncertain. The V end was cut by 6 bases, the J end by 0 bases, with 17 bases between. Germline CDR1 is SNHLY and CDR2 is FYNNEI. The length of the CDR3 is 16 residues. The chain's CDR3 is CASREFTIVMNTEAFF. DNA for the CDR3: TGTGCCAGCAGAGAATTCACGATAGTCATGAACACTGAAGCTTTCTTT.

The rearrangement uses TRBV30 and TRBJ1-2, with D uncertain. V was pared by 0 bases and J by 3 bases, with 8 bases between. The CDR3 spans 13 residues. Per the germline V gene, CDR1 is GTSNPN and CDR2 is SVGIG (reference sequence). CDR3 sequence reads: CAWSVTVDYGYTF. The DNA of the CDR3 is TGTGCCTGGAGTGTCACAGTGGACTATGGCTACACCTTC.

V and J are TRBV10-3 and TRBJ2-3; D may be TRBD2 (5 bases). V was shortened by 3 bases and J by 2 bases, with 15 bases between the two germline ends. Germline V gene data show CDR1 as ENHRY and CDR2 as SYGVKD. The CDR3 loop spans 16 amino acids. This CDR3 reads CAISDPGTSITDTQYF. The DNA of the CDR3 is TGTGCCATCAGTGACCCGGGAACAAGTATCACAGATACGCAGTATTTT.

The chain links TRBV12-3 or TRBV12-4 to TRBJ1-1; D gene uncertain. The CDR3 totals 13 residues. Trimming removed 0 bases at V and 2 bases at J, with 4 bases between. The CDR3 region has the DNA TGTGCCAGCAGTTTAGCAGGAAACACTGAAGCTTTCTTT. Its translation is CASSLAGNTEAFF.

CDR3 nucleotide sequence: TGTGCCAGTAGAATGTCCTCCGATGGCTACACCTTC. This codes for CASRMSSDGYTF. V usage is TRBV19 and J usage is TRBJ1-2; D not resolved. V lost 6 bases and J 6 bases, leaving 11 bases between the germline ends. The CDR3 is 12 amino acids. Germline assignment: CDR1 LNHDA and CDR2 SQIVND (reference sequence).

The DNA for the CDR3 is TGTGCCAGCAGTAGAGGTAATTCACCCCTCCACTTT. Amino acids: CASSRGNSPLHF. J is TRBJ1-6 and V is TRBV25-1; D is unclear. CDR3 length: 12 amino acids. V lost 5 bases and J 6 bases, leaving 5 bases between the germline ends. In germline, CDR1 is MGHDK, CDR2 SYGVNS.